These T cell receptor beta chains were read from a single sample in a study of cytomegalovirus exposure and HLA in healthy donors. TCRdb's table, derived via immunoSEQ multiplex PCR, lists solely in-frame clones and lacks some. This sample has approximately 110,000 clones; 70% to 80% occur once, and the top ten carry 2.5% to 3%. Source material: PBMCs. These receptors originate from a woman aged 18-29 years in good health and CMV-seropositive. CDR3s include the opening cysteine and the closing phenylalanine or tryptophan. Rows give clone size only sometimes, using once, few, many, or a class for an expanded clone.

v_call,clone_size,j_call,cdr3_aa
TRBV13,.,TRBJ2-3,CASSSGGDTQYF
TRBV9,.,TRBJ2-2,CASSVGTSGRVDTGELFF
TRBV6-5,.,TRBJ2-7,CASSYSSTYEQYF
TRBV30,few,TRBJ1-6,CAMEGGRRSPLHF
TRBV30,.,TRBJ1-2,CAWTAERRGHYGYTF
TRBV9,.,TRBJ2-3,CASSVAVGLAGVGDTQYF
TRBV9,.,TRBJ2-2,CASSPRTNTGELFF
TRBV11-2,.,TRBJ1-5,CASSLQRVQPQHF
TRBV9,.,TRBJ2-2,CASSKNTGELFF
TRBV4-1,.,TRBJ2-3,CASSQVGGGSADTQYF
TRBV5-6,.,TRBJ1-1,CASSPGQGPEAFF
TRBV7-9,.,TRBJ2-5,CASSPLGVRGTQYF
TRBV5-6,few,TRBJ2-5,CASSLISVQETQYF
TRBV27,.,TRBJ2-5,CASSRQGEETQYF
TRBV6-5,few,TRBJ2-7,CASSYSSQGSYEQYF
TRBV15,.,TRBJ2-3,CATRRTFLKSGGSDTQYF
TRBV11-2,.,TRBJ1-1,CASSRRQGATEAFF
TRBV15,.,TRBJ1-2,CATSRGQGSRFGYTF
TRBV7-9,.,TRBJ1-5,CSSSSGQGLNQPQHF
TRBV5-1,.,TRBJ1-4,CASSPGARGSGEKLFF
TRBV19,.,TRBJ1-4,CASSIIRAQKLFF
TRBV5-4,.,TRBJ2-1,CASSLPGQSNEQFF
TRBV5-1,.,TRBJ2-1,CASSLAPGDVWFF
TRBV6-6,.,TRBJ2-1,CASSYRDSGYNEQFF
TRBV6-5,few,TRBJ2-7,CASSSGQSYEQYF
TRBV7-8,.,TRBJ2-1,CASSLGLAVLNEQFF
TRBV15,.,TRBJ2-1,CATSSVTRGLFGPYNEQFF
TRBV11-2,few,TRBJ2-5,CASSLTQETQYF
TRBV5-6,once,TRBJ1-2,CASSLQGPDYGYTF
TRBV30,.,TRBJ1-5,CAWGQGNQPQHF
TRBV4-2,.,TRBJ1-5,CASSQAGTGSNQPQHF
TRBV28,.,TRBJ1-4,CASSFLREKLFF
TRBV7-6,.,TRBJ2-7,CASSLSGGYNSYEQYF
TRBV28,few,TRBJ1-2,CASSLRTDYGHTF
TRBV28,.,TRBJ1-1,CASSFTGYFTEAFF
TRBV20-1,.,TRBJ2-7,CSARRRREQYF
TRBV6-5,.,TRBJ2-5,CASSYRGETQYF
TRBV28,few,TRBJ1-2,CASTLTGGGYTF
TRBV6-1,.,TRBJ1-3,CASSTGSGNTIYF
TRBV5-1,.,TRBJ2-2,CASSLRDRETGELFF
TRBV9,.,TRBJ2-1,CASSVRDRAYNEQFF
TRBV2,once,TRBJ2-5,CASNGYQRGQETQYF
TRBV30,.,TRBJ2-2,CAWRGIGTNTGELFF
TRBV7-7,.,TRBJ2-2,CASSRTGDTGELFF
TRBV5-1,.,TRBJ1-1,CASSLEVGRDTEAFF
TRBV6-5,.,TRBJ2-7,CASSYPTGGDYEQYF
TRBV15,.,TRBJ1-4,CATSWDREDEKLFF
TRBV14,few,TRBJ2-5,CASSLSNSWNRDQETQYF
TRBV19,.,TRBJ2-2,CASSINQDTGELFF
TRBV11-3,.,TRBJ2-1,CASSLTRERAQTYNEQFF
TRBV5-1,.,TRBJ2-7,CASSPRLAGVYEQYF
TRBV14,.,TRBJ2-5,CASSRRLWETQYF
TRBV4-2,.,TRBJ1-1,CASSQAPGLMNTEAFF
TRBV30,.,TRBJ2-7,CAWSSGLAGYEQYF